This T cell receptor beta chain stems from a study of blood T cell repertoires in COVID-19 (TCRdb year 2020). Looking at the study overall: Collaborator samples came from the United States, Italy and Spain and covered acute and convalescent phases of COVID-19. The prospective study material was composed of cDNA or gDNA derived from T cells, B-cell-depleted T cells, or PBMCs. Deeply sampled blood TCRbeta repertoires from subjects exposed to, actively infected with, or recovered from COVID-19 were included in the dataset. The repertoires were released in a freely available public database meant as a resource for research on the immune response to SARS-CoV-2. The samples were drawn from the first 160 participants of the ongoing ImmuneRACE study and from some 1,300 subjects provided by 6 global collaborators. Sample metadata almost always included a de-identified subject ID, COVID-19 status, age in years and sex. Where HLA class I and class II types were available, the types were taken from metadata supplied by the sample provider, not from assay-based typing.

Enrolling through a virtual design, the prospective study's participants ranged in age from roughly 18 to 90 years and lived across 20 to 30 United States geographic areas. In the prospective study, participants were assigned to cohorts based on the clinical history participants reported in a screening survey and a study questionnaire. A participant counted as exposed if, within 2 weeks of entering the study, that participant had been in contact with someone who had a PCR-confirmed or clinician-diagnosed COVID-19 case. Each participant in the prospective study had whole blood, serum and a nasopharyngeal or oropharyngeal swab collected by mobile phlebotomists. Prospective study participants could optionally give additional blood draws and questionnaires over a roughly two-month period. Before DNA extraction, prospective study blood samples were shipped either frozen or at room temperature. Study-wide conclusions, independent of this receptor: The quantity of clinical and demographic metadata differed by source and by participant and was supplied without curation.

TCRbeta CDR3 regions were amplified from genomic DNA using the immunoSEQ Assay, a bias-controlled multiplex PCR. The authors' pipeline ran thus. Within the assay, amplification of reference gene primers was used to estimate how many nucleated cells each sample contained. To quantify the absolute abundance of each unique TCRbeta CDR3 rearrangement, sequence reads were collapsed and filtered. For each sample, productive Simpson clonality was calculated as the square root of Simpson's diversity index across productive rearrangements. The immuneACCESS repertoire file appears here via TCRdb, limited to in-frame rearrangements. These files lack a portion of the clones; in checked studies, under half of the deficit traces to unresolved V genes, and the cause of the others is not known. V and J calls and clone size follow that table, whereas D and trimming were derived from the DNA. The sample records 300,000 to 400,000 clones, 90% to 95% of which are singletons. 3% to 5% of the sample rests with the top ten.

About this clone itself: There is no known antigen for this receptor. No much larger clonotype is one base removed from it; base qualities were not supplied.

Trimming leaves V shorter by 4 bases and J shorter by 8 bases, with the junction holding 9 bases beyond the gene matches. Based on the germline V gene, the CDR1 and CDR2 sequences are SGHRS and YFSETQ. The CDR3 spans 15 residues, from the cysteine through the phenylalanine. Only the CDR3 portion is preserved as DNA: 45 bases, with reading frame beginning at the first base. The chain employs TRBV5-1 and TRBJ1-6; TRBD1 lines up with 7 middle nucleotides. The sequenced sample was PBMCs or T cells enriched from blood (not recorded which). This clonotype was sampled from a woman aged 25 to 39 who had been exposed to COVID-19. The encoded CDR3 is CASSPRQGRDSPLHF. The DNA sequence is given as TGCGCCAGCAGCCCTAGACAGGGACGAGATTCACCCCTCCACTTT.